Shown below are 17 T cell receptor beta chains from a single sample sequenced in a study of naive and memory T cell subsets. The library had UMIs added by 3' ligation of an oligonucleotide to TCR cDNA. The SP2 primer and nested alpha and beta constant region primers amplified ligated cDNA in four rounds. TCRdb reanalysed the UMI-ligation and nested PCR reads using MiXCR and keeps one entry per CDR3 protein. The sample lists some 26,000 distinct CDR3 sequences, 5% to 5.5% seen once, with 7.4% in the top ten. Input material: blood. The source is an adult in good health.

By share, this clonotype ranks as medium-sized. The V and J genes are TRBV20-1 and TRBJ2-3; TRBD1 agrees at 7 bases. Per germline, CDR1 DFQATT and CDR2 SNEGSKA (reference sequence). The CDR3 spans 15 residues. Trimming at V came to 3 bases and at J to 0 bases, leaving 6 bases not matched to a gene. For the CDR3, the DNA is TGCAGTGCTAGCCACAGGGGTCTCAGCACAGATACGCAGTATTTT. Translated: CSASHRGLSTDTQYF.

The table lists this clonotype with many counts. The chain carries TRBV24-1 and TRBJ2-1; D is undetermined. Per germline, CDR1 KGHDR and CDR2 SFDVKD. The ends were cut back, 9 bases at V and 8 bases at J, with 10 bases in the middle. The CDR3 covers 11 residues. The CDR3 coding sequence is TGTGCCACCGGCTCTGGCGATGAGCAGTTCTTC. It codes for CATGSGDEQFF.

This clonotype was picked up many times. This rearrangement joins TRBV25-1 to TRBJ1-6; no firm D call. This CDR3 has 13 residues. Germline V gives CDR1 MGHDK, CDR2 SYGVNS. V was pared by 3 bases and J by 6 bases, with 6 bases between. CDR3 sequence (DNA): TGTGCCAGCAGTGATCCTTCTAATTCACCCCTCCACTTT. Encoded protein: CASSDPSNSPLHF.

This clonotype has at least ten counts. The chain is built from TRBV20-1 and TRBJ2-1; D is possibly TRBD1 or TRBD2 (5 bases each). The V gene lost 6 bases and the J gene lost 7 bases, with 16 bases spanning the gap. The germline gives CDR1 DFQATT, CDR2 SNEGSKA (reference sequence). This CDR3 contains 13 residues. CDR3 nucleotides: TGCAGTGCCCGTCACGGGACGATGAATGAGCAGTTCTTC. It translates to CSARHGTMNEQFF.

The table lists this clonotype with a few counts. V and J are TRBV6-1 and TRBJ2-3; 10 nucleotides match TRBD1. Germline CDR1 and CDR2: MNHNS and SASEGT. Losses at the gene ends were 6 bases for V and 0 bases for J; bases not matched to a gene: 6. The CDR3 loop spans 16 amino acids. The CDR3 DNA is TGTGCCAGCAGCACCCGGGACAGGGGAAGCACAGATACGCAGTATTTT. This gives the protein CASSTRDRGSTDTQYF.

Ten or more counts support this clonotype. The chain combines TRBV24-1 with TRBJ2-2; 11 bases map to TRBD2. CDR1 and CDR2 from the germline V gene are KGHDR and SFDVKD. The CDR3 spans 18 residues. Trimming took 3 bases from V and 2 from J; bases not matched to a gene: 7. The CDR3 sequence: CATSDRPTSGRNTGELFF. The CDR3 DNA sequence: TGTGCCACCAGTGATCGCCCAACTAGCGGGAGAAACACCGGGGAGCTGTTTTTT.

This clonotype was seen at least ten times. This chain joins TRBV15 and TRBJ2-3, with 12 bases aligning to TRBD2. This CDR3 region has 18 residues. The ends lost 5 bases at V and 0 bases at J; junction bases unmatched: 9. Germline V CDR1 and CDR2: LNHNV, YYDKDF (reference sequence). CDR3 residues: CATSLPRTSGISTDTQYF. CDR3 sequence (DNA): TGTGCCACCAGCCTACCCCGGACTAGCGGGATTAGCACAGATACGCAGTATTTT.

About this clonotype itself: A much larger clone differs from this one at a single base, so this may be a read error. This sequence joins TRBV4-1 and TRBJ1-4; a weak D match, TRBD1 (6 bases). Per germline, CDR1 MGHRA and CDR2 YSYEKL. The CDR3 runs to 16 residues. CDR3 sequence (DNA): TGCGCCTGCAGCCAAGGCGTGGGGGGGGCGGGTGAAAAACTGTTTTTT. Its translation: CACSQGVGGAGEKLFF.

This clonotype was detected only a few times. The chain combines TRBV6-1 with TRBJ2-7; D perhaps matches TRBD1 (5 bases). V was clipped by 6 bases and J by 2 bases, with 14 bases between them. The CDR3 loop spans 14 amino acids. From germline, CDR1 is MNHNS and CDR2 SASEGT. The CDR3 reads CASSITGRTYEQYF. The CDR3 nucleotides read TGTGCCAGCAGCATAACAGGACGTACCTACGAGCAGTACTTC.

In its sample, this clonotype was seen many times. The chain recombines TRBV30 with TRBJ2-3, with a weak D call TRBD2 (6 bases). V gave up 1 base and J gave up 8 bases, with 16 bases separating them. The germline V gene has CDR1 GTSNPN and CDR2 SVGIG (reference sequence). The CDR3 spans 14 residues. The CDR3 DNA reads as TGTGCCTGGAGTGCGACTAGGGGATACGCTACGCAGTATTTT. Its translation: CAWSATRGYATQYF.

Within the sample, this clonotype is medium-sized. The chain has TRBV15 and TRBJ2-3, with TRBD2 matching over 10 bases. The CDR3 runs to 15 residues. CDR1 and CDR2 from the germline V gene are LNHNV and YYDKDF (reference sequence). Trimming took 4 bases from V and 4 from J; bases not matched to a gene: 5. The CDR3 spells CATSTAGGPADTQYF. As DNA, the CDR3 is TGTGCCACCAGCACAGCGGGAGGGCCGGCAGATACGCAGTATTTT. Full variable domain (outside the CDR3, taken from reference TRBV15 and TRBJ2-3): DAMVIQNPRYQVTQFGKPVTLSCSQTLNHNVMYWYQQKSSQAPKLLFHYYDKDFNNEADTPDNFQSRRPNTSFCFLDIRSPGLGDTAMYLCATSTAGGPADTQYFGPGTRLTVL.

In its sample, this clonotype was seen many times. The CDR3 here is CASSLYPSGSKMSYNEQFF. The CDR3 coding sequence is TGTGCCAGCAGCTTATATCCTAGCGGGAGTAAGATGTCCTACAATGAGCAGTTCTTC. The V and J genes are TRBV7-6 and TRBJ2-1, with 10 nucleotides matching TRBD2. J gave up 1 base and V 2 bases, and 11 bases lay outside the gene matches. The CDR3 is 19 residues long. Germline V gene lookup returns CDR1 SGHVS and CDR2 FNYEAQ.

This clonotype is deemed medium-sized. The CDR3 DNA sequence: TGTGCCAGCAGTTACTCGAATATGGGGACTGAAGCTTTCTTT. This gives the protein CASSYSNMGTEAFF. The chain uses TRBV6-5 and TRBJ1-1; unclear D gene. The CDR3 is 14 amino acids. Per the germline V gene, CDR1 is MNHEY and CDR2 is SVGAGI. Trimming pared 0 bases from V and 5 bases from J, leaving 10 bases between.

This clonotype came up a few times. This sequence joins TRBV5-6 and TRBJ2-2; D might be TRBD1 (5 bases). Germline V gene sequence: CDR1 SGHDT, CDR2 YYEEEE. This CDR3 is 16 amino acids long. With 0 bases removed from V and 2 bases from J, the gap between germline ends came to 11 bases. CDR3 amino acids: CASSLGAWTNTGELFF. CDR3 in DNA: TGTGCCAGCAGCTTGGGCGCATGGACAAACACCGGGGAGCTGTTTTTT.

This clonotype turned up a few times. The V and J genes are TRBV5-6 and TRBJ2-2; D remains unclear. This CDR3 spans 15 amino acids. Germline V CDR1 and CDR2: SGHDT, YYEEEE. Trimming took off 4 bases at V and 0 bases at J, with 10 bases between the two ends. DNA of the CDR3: TGTGCCAGCAGCCTATCCTTTACGAACACCGGGGAGCTGTTTTTT. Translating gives CASSLSFTNTGELFF.

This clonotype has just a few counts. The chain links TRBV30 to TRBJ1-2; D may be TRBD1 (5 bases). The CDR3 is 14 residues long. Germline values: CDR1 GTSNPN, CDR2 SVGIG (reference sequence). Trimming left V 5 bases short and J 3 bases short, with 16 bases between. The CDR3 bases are TGTGCCTGGCATACCCCGTGGGGGGACTATGGCTACACCTTC. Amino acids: CAWHTPWGDYGYTF.

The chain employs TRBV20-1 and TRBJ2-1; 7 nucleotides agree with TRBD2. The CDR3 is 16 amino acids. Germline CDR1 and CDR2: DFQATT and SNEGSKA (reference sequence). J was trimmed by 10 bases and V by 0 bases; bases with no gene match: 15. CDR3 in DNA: TGCAGTGCTAGAGACGTGGGGGAGGGCCTAATGGGGGAGCAGTTCTTC. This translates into CSARDVGEGLMGEQFF.